This T cell receptor (beta chain) was identified during a study of blood T cell repertoires in COVID-19. Study summary: The United States, Italy and Spain supplied acute and convalescent COVID-19 samples. From T cells, B-cell-depleted T cells, or PBMCs came the material, which was cDNA or gDNA.

Original processing methods: Cell counts per sample came from amplifying reference gene primers. Sequencing was performed with immunoSEQ multiplex PCR; in TCRdb, only in-frame clones are kept and a portion is missing. V, J and clone size are those of that table, while D and trimming were read from the DNA. The profile shows about 74,000 clones, about four fifths of them singletons. On this clone itself: This sample also contains other DNA sequences that code for the same CDR3.

The germline gives CDR1 LGHNA, CDR2 YSLEER. The CDR3 consists of 18 residues. Germline trimming cut 0 bases from V and 5 bases from J; bases unmatched to any gene: 8. The sequenced sample consisted of peripheral blood. This clonotype was obtained from a human donor in a cohort sampled during active COVID-19. The chain joins TRBV4-3 to TRBJ2-6; 9 nucleotides agree with TRBD2. CDR3 loop: CASSQEGTSFSRANVLTF. The CDR3 DNA reads TGCGCCAGCAGCCAAGAAGGGACTAGCTTTTCACGGGCCAACGTCCTGACTTTC.